This TCR beta chain was recovered during a study of identical twins. Study-wide results and caveats: The study found that models underestimated out-of-frame TCR alpha sharing in monozygotic twins. Cord blood beta clonotypes present at high abundance carried fewer insertions; no such pattern appeared in memory repertoires.

Carrying unique molecular identifiers, the cDNA also gained a universal primer site through template switching. TCRdb reprocessed the 5' RACE reads via MiXCR and lists one record per CDR3 protein. The table has 200,000 to 250,000 distinct CDR3 sequences, 5.5% to 7% seen once. Germline lookup yields CDR1 SGHKS and CDR2 YYEKEE (reference sequence). The CDR3 contains 14 residues. The V end lost 3 bases, the J end lost 8 bases, and 14 bases lay between the germline ends. About this clonotype: Its antigen is not known.

Each donor was a healthy Caucasian. Separately, the same data were catalogued under a study of yellow fever vaccine responses in identical twins.

This TCR was sampled from a young woman in good health. The rearrangement links TRBV5-5 to TRBJ1-4; D is uncertain. Sequenced material: memory (CD45RO+) T cells sorted from blood. The CDR3 DNA follows: TGTGCCAGCAGCTATGAGGCTGGTCGGGAAAAACTGTTTTTT. It encodes CASSYEAGREKLFF. The variable domain in full, completed from reference TRBV5-5 and TRBJ1-4, reads DAGVTQSPTHLIKTRGQQVTLRCSPISGHKSVSWYQQVLGQGPQFIFQYYEKEERGRGNFPDRFSARQFPNYSSELNVNALLLGDSALYLCASSYEAGREKLFFGSGTQLSVL.